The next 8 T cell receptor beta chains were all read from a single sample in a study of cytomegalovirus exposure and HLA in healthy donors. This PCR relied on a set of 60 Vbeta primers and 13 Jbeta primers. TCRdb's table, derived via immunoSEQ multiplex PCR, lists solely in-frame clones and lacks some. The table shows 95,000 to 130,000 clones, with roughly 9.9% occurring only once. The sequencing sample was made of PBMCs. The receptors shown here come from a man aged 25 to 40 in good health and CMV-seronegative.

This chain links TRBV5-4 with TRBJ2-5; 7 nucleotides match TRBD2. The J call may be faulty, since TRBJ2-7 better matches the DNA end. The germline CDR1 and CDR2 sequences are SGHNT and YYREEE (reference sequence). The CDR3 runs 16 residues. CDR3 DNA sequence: TGTGCCAGCAGCTTGGCCGGGGGGACGCGGACCTACGAGCAGTACTTC. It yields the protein CASSLAGGTRTYEQYF.

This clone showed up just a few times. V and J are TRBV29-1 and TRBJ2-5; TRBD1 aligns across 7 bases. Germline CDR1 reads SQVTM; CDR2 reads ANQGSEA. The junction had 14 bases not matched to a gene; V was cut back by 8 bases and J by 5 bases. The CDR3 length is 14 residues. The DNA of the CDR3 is TGCAGCATCTTACCCACAGGGGCCGGGGAGACCCAGTACTTC. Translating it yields CSILPTGAGETQYF.

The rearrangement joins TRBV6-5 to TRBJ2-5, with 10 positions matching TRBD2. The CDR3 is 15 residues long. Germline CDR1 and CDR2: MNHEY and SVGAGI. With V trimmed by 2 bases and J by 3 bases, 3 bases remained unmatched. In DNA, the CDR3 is TGTGCCAGCAGTTACACTAGCGGGGCAAAAGAGACCCAGTACTTC. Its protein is CASSYTSGAKETQYF.

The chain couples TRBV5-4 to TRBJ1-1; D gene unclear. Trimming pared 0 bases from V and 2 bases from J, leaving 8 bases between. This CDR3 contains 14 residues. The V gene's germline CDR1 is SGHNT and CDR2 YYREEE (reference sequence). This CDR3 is CASSLVGSNTEAFF. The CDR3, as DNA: TGTGCCAGCAGCTTGGTGGGGAGTAACACTGAAGCTTTCTTT.

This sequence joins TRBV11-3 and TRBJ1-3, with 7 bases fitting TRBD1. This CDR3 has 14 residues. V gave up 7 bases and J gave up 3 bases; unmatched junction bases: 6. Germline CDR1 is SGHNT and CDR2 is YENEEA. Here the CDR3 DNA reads TGTGCCAGCAAGAGGGGGCGAGTTGGAAACACCATATATTTT. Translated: CASKRGRVGNTIYF.

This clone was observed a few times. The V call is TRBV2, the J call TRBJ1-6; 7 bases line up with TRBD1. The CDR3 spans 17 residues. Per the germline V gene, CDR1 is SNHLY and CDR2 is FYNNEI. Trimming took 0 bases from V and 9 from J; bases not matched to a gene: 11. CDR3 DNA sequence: TGTGCCAGCAGTGAAGCTGTCGGACAGGTTAAAGCTTCACCCCTCCACTTT. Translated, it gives CASSEAVGQVKASPLHF.

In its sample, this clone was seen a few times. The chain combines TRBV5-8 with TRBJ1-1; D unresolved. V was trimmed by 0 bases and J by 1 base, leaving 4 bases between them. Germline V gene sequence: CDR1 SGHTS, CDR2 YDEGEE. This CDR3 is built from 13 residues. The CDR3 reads CASSLVRNTEAFF. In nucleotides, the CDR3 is TGTGCCAGCAGCTTGGTTCGGAACACTGAAGCTTTCTTT.

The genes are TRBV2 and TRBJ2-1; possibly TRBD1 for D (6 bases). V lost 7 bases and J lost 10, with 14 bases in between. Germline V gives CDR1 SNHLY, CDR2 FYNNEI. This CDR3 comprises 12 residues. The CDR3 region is CASTDGQGEQFF. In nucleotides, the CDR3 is TGTGCCAGCACAGATGGGCAGGGGGAGCAGTTCTTC. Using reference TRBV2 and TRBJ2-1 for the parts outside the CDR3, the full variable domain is EPEVTQTPSHQVTQMGQEVILRCVPISNHLYFYWYRQILGQKVEFLVSFYNNEISEKSEIFDDQFSVERPDGSNFTLKIRSTKLEDSAMYFCASTDGQGEQFFGPGTRLTVL.